The 19 T cell receptor beta chains below all came from one sample that was sequenced in a study of T cell repertoires and HLA-DP antigens. Generated by immunoSEQ multiplex PCR, the TCRdb table keeps only in-frame clones and is missing some. The sample lists about 110,000 clones, over 90% occurring once. For these TCRs, the target antigens are not known. Sequenced material: CD4+ T cells from PBMCs. The receptor set was obtained from a woman younger than 35 in good health and CMV-seronegative.

The gene calls are TRBV7-2 and TRBJ2-4; D is ambiguous. Per germline, CDR1 SGHTA and CDR2 FQGNSA. The CDR3 is 13 residues long. V lost 2 bases, J lost 7 bases, and 9 bases lay in between. The CDR3 DNA reads as TGTGCCAGCAGCTTATTTGCTGGGAACATTCAGTACTTC. Translating it yields CASSLFAGNIQYF. Drawing the rest from reference TRBV7-2 and TRBJ2-4, the complete variable domain is GAGVSQSPSNKVTEKGKDVELRCDPISGHTALYWYRQSLGQGLEFLIYFQGNSAPDKSGLPSDRFSAERTGGSVSTLTIQRTQQEDSAVYLCASSLFAGNIQYFGAGTRLSVL.

The J gene is TRBJ2-1, the V gene TRBV27, with 8 bases fitting TRBD2. V lost 1 base to trimming and J lost 4 bases; unmatched junction nucleotides: 12. CDR1 and CDR2 (germline): MNHEY, SMNVEV (reference sequence). The CDR3 contains 18 residues. CDR3 residues: CASSLFLAGGHDYNEQFF. CDR3 DNA sequence: TGTGCCAGCAGTTTATTTCTAGCGGGCGGCCATGATTACAATGAGCAGTTCTTC.

The V gene is TRBV28, the J gene TRBJ1-1, with 9 bases matching TRBD1. This CDR3 comprises 13 residues. The germline V gene encodes CDR1 MDHEN and CDR2 SYDVKM. V shed 1 base and J 11 bases; nucleotides not matched to a gene: 5. CDR3 in DNA: TGTGCCAGCAGTTTATTGAGGGACAGGGACGCTTTCTTT. Amino acids: CASSLLRDRDAFF. The full variable domain, its missing parts supplied by reference TRBV28 and TRBJ1-1, is DVKVTQSSRYLVKRTGEKVFLECVQDMDHENMFWYRQDPGLGLRLIYFSYDVKMKEKGDIPEGYSVSREKKERFSLILESASTNQTSMYLCASSLLRDRDAFFGQGTRLTVV.

In its sample, this clone was seen a few times. V and J are TRBV28 and TRBJ1-2; unclear D gene. The germline V and J ends were trimmed by 6 bases and 8 bases, with 13 bases remaining between them. From germline, CDR1 is MDHEN and CDR2 SYDVKM. CDR3 length equals 12 residues. The CDR3 DNA sequence: TGTGCCAGCAGAGGACGCACGGGGGGCTACACCTTC. It specifies CASRGRTGGYTF.

This sequence joins TRBV2 and TRBJ2-3; tentatively, D is TRBD1 (5 bases). The CDR3 loop spans 13 amino acids. The V and J ends lost 6 bases and 0 bases respectively, with 7 bases between them. In germline, CDR1 is SNHLY, CDR2 FYNNEI. The CDR3 DNA sequence: TGTGCCAGCAGGCCAGGGAGCACAGATACGCAGTATTTT. Translated: CASRPGSTDTQYF. Supplemented by reference TRBV2 and TRBJ2-3, the full variable domain reads EPEVTQTPSHQVTQMGQEVILRCVPISNHLYFYWYRQILGQKVEFLVSFYNNEISEKSEIFDDQFSVERPDGSNFTLKIRSTKLEDSAMYFCASRPGSTDTQYFGPGTRLTVL.

This sequence joins TRBV4-3 and TRBJ2-6, with D possibly TRBD1 on 6 matching bases. Trimming left V 0 bases short and J 0 bases short, with 15 bases between. Germline CDR1 and CDR2: LGHNA and YSLEER. The CDR3 has 19 residues. This CDR3 reads CASSQDLTGPSSGANVLTF. CDR3 DNA sequence: TGCGCCAGCAGCCAAGACCTTACAGGGCCCAGCTCTGGGGCCAACGTCCTGACTTTC.

This clone is a singleton in its sample. The V and J genes are TRBV19 and TRBJ2-5, with TRBD1 matching over 9 bases. The V gene's germline CDR1 is LNHDA and CDR2 SQIVND (reference sequence). Trimming took 8 bases from V and 2 from J; bases not matched to a gene: 3. This CDR3 contains 13 residues. CDR3 bases: TGTGCCAGTTGGGACAGGGCGCAAGAGACCCAGTACTTC. Its translation: CASWDRAQETQYF.

The CDR3 DNA reads TGTGCCAGCAGCCAAGTTGGGGACAGGGGCTACAATGAGCAGTTCTTC. Protein product: CASSQVGDRGYNEQFF. V is TRBV4-2 and J is TRBJ2-1; TRBD1 aligns across 10 bases. The J segment lost 3 bases and the V segment lost 1 base, leaving 3 bases of the junction unmatched. The CDR3 covers 16 residues. Germline V gene sequence: CDR1 LGHNA, CDR2 YNFKEQ.

The V and J genes are TRBV5-1 and TRBJ2-7; 11 bases align to TRBD2. The germline V gene encodes CDR1 SGHRS and CDR2 YFSETQ. CDR3 length: 18 amino acids. V was pared by 3 bases and J by 4 bases, with 15 bases of the junction left unmatched. The CDR3 DNA follows: TGCGCCAGCAGCTCGGCCCGCCGCACTAGCGGGAGTTTTTACGAGCAGTACTTC. This encodes CASSSARRTSGSFYEQYF. The whole variable domain, filled in from reference TRBV5-1 and TRBJ2-7, reads KAGVTQTPRYLIKTRGQQVTLSCSPISGHRSVSWYQQTPGQGLQFLFEYFSETQRNKGNFPGRFSGRQFSNSRSEMNVSTLELGDSALYLCASSSARRTSGSFYEQYFGPGTRLTVT.

The V gene is TRBV5-1, the J gene TRBJ1-5; D is ambiguous. The V end lost 0 bases, the J end lost 4 bases, and 5 bases lay between the germline ends. CDR1 and CDR2 (germline): SGHRS, YFSETQ. There are 13 residues in the CDR3. CDR3 region: CASSLEENQPQHF. In nucleotides, the CDR3 is TGCGCCAGCAGCTTGGAGGAGAATCAGCCCCAGCATTTT.

This chain joins TRBV30 and TRBJ2-5; D remains unclear. CDR3 size: 11 residues. Trimming stripped 1 base from V and 9 bases from J, with 9 bases between. CDR1 and CDR2 (germline): GTSNPN, SVGIG (reference sequence). The CDR3 DNA follows: TGTGCCTGGAGTGACTCCGTGTCCCAGTACTTC. It translates to CAWSDSVSQYF.

This clone has just one count. V gene TRBV7-8 combines with J gene TRBJ1-5; perhaps TRBD1 as D (6 bases). This CDR3 region has 15 residues. V lost 1 base to trimming and J lost 4 bases, with 11 bases between them. The germline V gene has CDR1 SGHVS and CDR2 FQNEAQ. In nucleotides, the CDR3 is TGTGCCAGCAGCTTAGATGGACAGCAGAATCAGCCCCAGCATTTT. It encodes CASSLDGQQNQPQHF.

This chain joins TRBV7-3 and TRBJ2-3; 10 nucleotides agree with TRBD2. The germline V gene encodes CDR1 SGHTA and CDR2 FQGTGA. This CDR3 comprises 17 residues. V shed 2 bases, J shed 1 base, and the junction held 6 bases outside the gene matches. The CDR3 DNA reads TGTGCCAGCAGCTTAGCCAGCGGGAGGGCCGGCACAGATACGCAGTATTTT. Residues: CASSLASGRAGTDTQYF.

The chain links TRBV19 to TRBJ2-4, with a tentative D call TRBD1 (5 bases). V gave up 10 bases and J gave up 9 bases, with 13 bases separating them. The CDR3 has 11 residues. Germline V gives CDR1 LNHDA, CDR2 SQIVND (reference sequence). CDR3 DNA sequence: TGTGCCACAAGGGCCGACAGCATTCAGTACTTC. Residues: CATRADSIQYF.

The chain recombines TRBV7-2 with TRBJ1-2; possibly TRBD1 for D (5 bases). This CDR3 comprises 15 residues. The V gene's germline CDR1 is SGHTA and CDR2 FQGNSA. Trimming shortened V by 2 bases and J by 8 bases, and 18 bases separated the two germline ends. The DNA of the CDR3 is TGTGCCAGCAGCTTATATTTCCAGGGTACGGACGGCTACACCTTC. Its protein product is CASSLYFQGTDGYTF.

The chain recombines TRBV10-3 with TRBJ2-2; 8 bases align to TRBD1. With V trimmed by 7 bases and J by 3 bases, 4 bases remained unmatched. There are 14 residues in the CDR3. Germline assignment: CDR1 ENHRY and CDR2 SYGVKD. The DNA for the CDR3 is TGTGCCATCAACCGGGACAGGTACACCGGGGAGCTGTTTTTT. It yields the protein CAINRDRYTGELFF.

This sequence joins TRBV11-1 and TRBJ1-1; the D gene is possibly TRBD1 (6 bases). Trimming left V 5 bases short and J 3 bases short, with 13 bases between. The CDR3 contains 14 residues. Germline CDR1 SGHAT, CDR2 FQDESV (reference sequence). DNA for the CDR3: TGTGCCAGCAGCCTCTTACCAGGGGACACTGAAGCTTTCTTT. It is translated as CASSLLPGDTEAFF.

This chain joins TRBV19 and TRBJ2-7; tentatively, D is TRBD1 or TRBD2 (5 bases each). CDR1 and CDR2 (germline): LNHDA, SQIVND (reference sequence). Trimming removed 1 base at V and 7 bases at J, with 14 bases between. This CDR3 region has 14 residues. As DNA, the CDR3 is TGTGCCAGTAGTATAGTTGGGACCCTGGGAGAGCAGTACTTC. This encodes CASSIVGTLGEQYF.

This chain connects TRBV12-5 to TRBJ2-5; 8 bases align to TRBD1. With 3 bases clipped from V and 5 bases from J, the junction kept 8 bases outside the gene matches. The length of the CDR3 is 15 residues. Germline V lookup: CDR1 LGHNT, CDR2 FRNRAP. CDR3 amino acids: CASGFIRQGRETQYF. For the CDR3, the DNA is TGTGCTAGTGGTTTCATTCGACAGGGGAGGGAGACCCAGTACTTC.